The 31 T cell receptor beta chains given below trace back to one sample, sequenced in a study of CD8 T cells in Susac syndrome. It was with random hexamers that roughly 0.45 to 1 ug RNA was reverse transcribed. TCRdb used MiXCR to reprocess the immunoSEQ multiplex PCR reads, holding one entry per CDR3 protein. The sample lists roughly 200,000 distinct CDR3 sequences; just under 95% were seen once. Sequences were obtained from CD4+ T cells from PBMCs. The receptors here all came from a human donor in good health.

J is TRBJ2-1 and V is TRBV20-1, with 9 bases that match TRBD2. Looked up from germline, CDR1 is DFQATT and CDR2 is SNEGSKA (reference sequence). V shed 3 bases, J shed 2 bases, and the junction held 8 bases outside the gene matches. CDR3 size: 16 residues. CDR3: CSARSLAGIPYNEQFF. DNA of the CDR3: TGCAGTGCTAGGTCCCTAGCGGGAATCCCCTACAATGAGCAGTTCTTC.

This clonotype was counted once. The CDR3 region has the DNA TGCAGCGTTGGTGGGAGCCGGGAGACCCAGTACTTC. Its translation: CSVGGSRETQYF. The chain couples TRBV29-1 to TRBJ2-5; D may be TRBD2 (5 bases). Germline V gives CDR1 SQVTM, CDR2 ANQGSEA. The CDR3 has 12 residues. V lost 4 bases, J lost 5 bases, and 11 bases lay in between.

The chain is built from TRBV15 and TRBJ1-4, with no clear D. The length of the CDR3 is 14 residues. Trimming left V 2 bases short and J 2 bases short, with 6 bases between. Germline lookup yields CDR1 LNHNV and CDR2 YYDKDF (reference sequence). Here the CDR3 reads CATSRRGTNEKLFF. The CDR3 nucleotides read TGTGCCACCAGCAGAAGAGGGACTAATGAAAAACTGTTTTTT.

The chain carries TRBV7-2 and TRBJ1-2; TRBD1 agrees at 7 bases. With V trimmed by 5 bases and J by 6 bases, 9 bases remained unmatched. Germline CDR1 is SGHTA and CDR2 is FQGNSA. This CDR3 comprises 14 residues. The chain's CDR3 is CASSDRVGTDGYTF. The CDR3 DNA reads as TGTGCCAGCAGCGACAGGGTCGGGACGGATGGCTACACCTTC.

The chain combines TRBV29-1 with TRBJ2-3, with D unclear. Germline CDR1 is SQVTM and CDR2 is ANQGSEA. With 1 base removed from V and 6 bases from J, the gap between germline ends came to 5 bases. The CDR3 extends over 11 amino acids. CDR3 coding DNA: TGCAGCGTTGAAGGAGTGGATACGCAGTATTTT. It encodes CSVEGVDTQYF.

V is TRBV6-5 and J is TRBJ2-7; the match to TRBD1 covers 10 bases. CDR1 and CDR2 from the germline V gene are MNHEY and SVGAGI. The length of the CDR3 is 13 residues. The V gene end was trimmed by 7 bases and the J gene end by 6 bases; junction bases not matched to a gene: 6. The CDR3 reads CASNSRQGAEQYF. CDR3 nucleotide sequence: TGTGCCAGCAACTCCAGACAGGGGGCCGAGCAGTACTTC.

This sequence joins TRBV30 and TRBJ2-7; D unresolved. CDR1 GTSNPN and CDR2 SVGIG come from the germline V gene (reference sequence). CDR3 length: 14 residues. V was pared by 0 bases and J by 0 bases, with 9 bases between. The CDR3 protein is CAWSVRAASYEQYF. The DNA of the CDR3 is TGTGCCTGGAGTGTACGGGCTGCCTCCTACGAGCAGTACTTC.

This rearrangement joins TRBV20-1 to TRBJ1-2; D is uncertain. This CDR3 is 11 amino acids long. Trimming stripped 4 bases from V and 7 bases from J, with 10 bases between. CDR1 is DFQATT and CDR2 is SNEGSKA in the germline V gene (reference sequence). CDR3 bases: TGCAGTGCTAACCCAAGGGCTGGCTACACCTTC. Amino acids: CSANPRAGYTF.

This sequence joins TRBV12-3 or TRBV12-4 and TRBJ2-1, with D possibly being TRBD1 or TRBD2 (5 bases each). This CDR3 is built from 15 residues. With 5 bases removed from V and 8 bases from J, the gap between germline ends came to 19 bases. CDR3 nucleotide sequence: TGTGCCAGCAGTAAAAGCGGAGTCTTGGGGGATGAGCAGTTCTTC. Its translation is CASSKSGVLGDEQFF.

This chain's CDR3 is CSVERDRGVGYTF. DNA of the CDR3: TGCAGCGTTGAGCGGGACAGGGGAGTAGGCTACACCTTC. The chain uses TRBV29-1 and TRBJ1-2; 10 nucleotides align to TRBD1. The CDR3 totals 13 residues. Germline assignment: CDR1 SQVTM and CDR2 ANQGSEA. V shed 3 bases, J shed 8 bases, and the junction held 6 bases outside the gene matches.

The chain uses TRBV6-5 and TRBJ2-1; 8 nucleotides agree with TRBD2. Germline CDR1 MNHEY, CDR2 SVGAGI. There are 19 residues in the CDR3. J gave up 6 bases and V 0 bases, and 16 bases lay outside the gene matches. CDR3 protein: CASSYSYIIGTSTFNEQFF. In nucleotides, the CDR3 is TGTGCCAGCAGTTACTCCTATATTATTGGGACTAGTACTTTCAATGAGCAGTTCTTC.

This chain uses TRBV9 with TRBJ2-1; D is perhaps TRBD2 (8 bases). The CDR3 spans 16 residues. CDR1 and CDR2 (germline): SGDLS, YYNGEE. Trimming stripped 0 bases from V and 12 bases from J, with 22 bases between. The CDR3 nucleotides are TGTGCCAGCAGCGTAGGTTCCGGGACTAGGGGGCTGGGGCAGTTCTTC. Encoded protein: CASSVGSGTRGLGQFF.

The rearrangement joins TRBV18 to TRBJ2-7; TRBD1 matches 7 bases. Per germline, CDR1 KGHSH and CDR2 LQKENI. The CDR3 is 14 residues long. V was pared by 4 bases and J by 2 bases, with 5 bases of the junction left unmatched. CDR3 nucleotide sequence: TGTGCCAGCTCACTGCCGACAGGGCCCTACGAGCAGTACTTC. Translated, it gives CASSLPTGPYEQYF.

The rearrangement links TRBV7-8 to TRBJ2-7, with a possible D match to TRBD2 (6 bases). Germline CDR1 reads SGHVS; CDR2 reads FQNEAQ. The CDR3 sequence is 14 residues long. Trimming left V 5 bases short and J 2 bases short, with 13 bases between. The CDR3 DNA reads as TGTGCCAGCAGCCTGCGGGACCTGGCCTACGAGCAGTACTTC. This encodes CASSLRDLAYEQYF.

The chain has TRBV28 and TRBJ2-4; no firm D call. V shed 5 bases and J shed 0 bases, with 11 bases lying between them. CDR3 length equals 15 residues. CDR1 and CDR2 from the germline V gene are MDHEN and SYDVKM. The CDR3 reads CASSVASLAKNIQYF. DNA of the CDR3: TGTGCCAGCAGTGTGGCCTCGTTAGCCAAAAACATTCAGTACTTC.

Only one count was recorded for this clonotype. J is TRBJ2-1 and V is TRBV27; 8 bases agree with TRBD1. The V and J ends lost 5 bases and 1 base, in that order; junction bases with no gene match: 7. Per the germline V gene, CDR1 is MNHEY and CDR2 is SMNVEV (reference sequence). The CDR3 is 16 residues long. In DNA, the CDR3 is TGTGCCAGCAGTCAACTAGGACAGGGTTCCTACAATGAGCAGTTCTTC. Translation: CASSQLGQGSYNEQFF.

The chain uses TRBV20-1 and TRBJ2-3; D is uncertain. Germline V gene sequence: CDR1 DFQATT, CDR2 SNEGSKA (reference sequence). The CDR3 totals 13 residues. V dropped 5 bases and J dropped 1 base, with 10 bases sitting between them. The CDR3 spells CSAPKDGTDTQYF. CDR3 DNA: TGCAGTGCTCCTAAGGATGGCACAGATACGCAGTATTTT.

The chain combines TRBV5-4 with TRBJ2-1; no definite D call. V shed 0 bases and J shed 7 bases, with 17 bases lying between them. The germline gives CDR1 SGHNT, CDR2 YYREEE (reference sequence). CDR3 length: 16 residues. CDR3 sequence: CASSLGPKVGVNEQFF. The CDR3 region has the DNA TGTGCCAGCAGCTTGGGGCCAAAGGTTGGGGTTAATGAGCAGTTCTTC.

This clonotype was counted once. The rearrangement joins TRBV5-1 to TRBJ2-7; 7 bases agree with TRBD2. CDR3 length: 14 residues. Germline V gives CDR1 SGHRS, CDR2 YFSETQ. The V gene end was trimmed by 5 bases and the J gene end by 3 bases; junction bases not matched to a gene: 8. CDR3 in DNA: TGCGCCAGCAGTCAAGAGGGAGGGATCTACGAGCAGTACTTC. Protein product: CASSQEGGIYEQYF. The full variable domain, with the rest looked up from reference TRBV5-1 and TRBJ2-7, is KAGVTQTPRYLIKTRGQQVTLSCSPISGHRSVSWYQQTPGQGLQFLFEYFSETQRNKGNFPGRFSGRQFSNSRSEMNVSTLELGDSALYLCASSQEGGIYEQYFGPGTRLTVT.

The chain joins TRBV19 to TRBJ2-5; perhaps TRBD1 as D (6 bases). Germline CDR1 LNHDA, CDR2 SQIVND (reference sequence). This CDR3 is built from 15 residues. V gave up 4 bases and J gave up 5 bases, with 17 bases separating them. Here the CDR3 reads CASSKLQGFQETQYF. CDR3 coding DNA: TGTGCCAGTAGTAAGCTACAGGGTTTCCAGGAGACCCAGTACTTC. The variable domain in full, completed from reference TRBV19 and TRBJ2-5, reads DGGITQSPKYLFRKEGQNVTLSCEQNLNHDAMYWYRQDPGQGLRLIYYSQIVNDFQKGDIAEGYSVSREKKESFPLTVTSAQKNPTAFYLCASSKLQGFQETQYFGPGTRLLVL.

The rearrangement links TRBV28 to TRBJ1-2; D remains unclear. V was cut by 7 bases and J by 2 bases, with 11 bases left in between. This CDR3 contains 13 residues. The V gene's germline CDR1 is MDHEN and CDR2 SYDVKM. The CDR3: CASTQDGNYGYTF. DNA of the CDR3: TGTGCCAGCACCCAAGACGGAAACTATGGCTACACCTTC.

V gene TRBV25-1 combines with J gene TRBJ2-7; the D gene is possibly TRBD2 (7 bases). This CDR3 region has 12 residues. Germline CDR1 reads MGHDK; CDR2 reads SYGVNS. V was clipped by 7 bases and J by 7 bases, with 14 bases between them. The CDR3 region is CASKGGYKEQYF. The DNA for the CDR3 is TGTGCCAGCAAGGGGGGGTATAAGGAGCAGTACTTC.

The chain joins TRBV29-1 to TRBJ2-1, with unresolved D. The CDR3 loop spans 14 amino acids. The germline V gene encodes CDR1 SQVTM and CDR2 ANQGSEA. V was clipped by 4 bases and J by 0 bases, with 10 bases between them. CDR3 DNA sequence: TGCAGCGTTGTACCGGCGAGCTCCTACAATGAGCAGTTCTTC. Translating it yields CSVVPASSYNEQFF.

The V gene is TRBV6-2 or TRBV6-3, the J gene TRBJ2-7, with D hard to call. This CDR3 contains 11 residues. In germline, CDR1 is MNHEY, CDR2 SVGEGT. The V end lost 2 bases, the J end lost 5 bases, and 4 bases lay between the germline ends. CDR3 coding DNA: TGTGCCAGCAGTTACCAGGACGAGCAGTACTTC. This gives the protein CASSYQDEQYF.

The CDR3 coding sequence is TGTGCCAGCAGCCAAGGTACATCTCGCTATGGCTACACCTTC. As protein: CASSQGTSRYGYTF. The V gene is TRBV3-1, the J gene TRBJ1-2; D ambiguous. The V end lost 1 base, the J end lost 4 bases, and 10 bases lay between the germline ends. The CDR3 is made up of 14 amino acids. In germline, CDR1 is LGHDT, CDR2 YNNKEL (reference sequence).

The chain links TRBV30 to TRBJ2-1; possible D gene TRBD2, 6 bases. V lost 2 bases, J lost 0 bases, and 8 bases lay in between. This CDR3 contains 14 residues. Germline assignment: CDR1 GTSNPN and CDR2 SVGIG (reference sequence). The CDR3 region is CAWSFGSSYNEQFF. CDR3 coding DNA: TGTGCCTGGAGTTTCGGGAGCTCCTACAATGAGCAGTTCTTC.

The chain has TRBV9 and TRBJ1-2; 7 nucleotides agree with TRBD1. With 2 bases clipped from V and 7 bases from J, the junction kept 5 bases outside the gene matches. The CDR3 is made up of 13 amino acids. Germline CDR1 SGDLS, CDR2 YYNGEE. The CDR3 DNA reads TGTGCCAGCAGCGTCGACAGGGCTTCTGGCTACACCTTC. Amino acids: CASSVDRASGYTF.

The chain recombines TRBV2 with TRBJ2-1; D is tentatively TRBD1 or TRBD2 (6 bases each). V gave up 7 bases and J gave up 4 bases, with 11 bases separating them. This CDR3 is built from 13 residues. Per germline, CDR1 SNHLY and CDR2 FYNNEI. The CDR3 DNA follows: TGTGCCAGCAAAACGGGGGCGTACAATGAGCAGTTCTTC. Residues: CASKTGAYNEQFF.

Worth noting for this clonotype: Compared with germline, one end of the junction differs, possibly owing to a read error. The chain combines TRBV20-1 with TRBJ2-3; D call uncertain. The CDR3 contains 10 residues. Germline V gene lookup returns CDR1 DFQATT and CDR2 SNEGSKA (reference sequence). The CDR3 coding sequence is TGCAGTGTTAGAAGAGATACGCAGTATTTT. Translating gives CSVRRDTQYF.

The chain combines TRBV12-3 or TRBV12-4 with TRBJ1-2, with D perhaps TRBD1 (5 bases). CDR3 length: 13 amino acids. Trimming removed 3 bases at V and 2 bases at J, with 7 bases between. CDR3 region: CASSFRQNYGYTF. The CDR3 DNA reads TGTGCCAGCAGTTTCCGACAGAACTATGGCTACACCTTC.

The chain is built from TRBV7-8 and TRBJ2-3; 9 bases align to TRBD2. V shed 3 bases and J 6 bases; nucleotides not matched to a gene: 4. CDR3 length equals 14 residues. Germline loops: CDR1 SGHVS, CDR2 FQNEAQ. The chain's CDR3 is CASSFWREGDTQYF. The CDR3 nucleotides read TGTGCCAGCAGCTTTTGGCGGGAGGGGGATACGCAGTATTTT.